The 27 T cell receptor beta chains given below trace back to one sample, sequenced in a study of T-cell memory formation after mild COVID-19. TCRdb processed the 5' RACE reads anew with MiXCR; each CDR3 protein has one entry. This table has some 180,000 distinct CDR3 sequences, less than 20% appearing once. The sequenced material came from PBMCs or a T cell subset sorted from them (not recorded which). These receptors were obtained from a man aged 18 to 29 who had mild COVID-19 (a few samples of this study predate the infection). Cell type and time point are not known.

This clonotype was seen a handful of times. The V and J genes are TRBV9 and TRBJ2-3; 11 nucleotides match TRBD2. Germline V CDR1 and CDR2: SGDLS, YYNGEE. There are 16 residues in the CDR3. Trimming cost V 4 bases and J 2 bases; bases outside gene matches: 6. Here the CDR3 DNA reads TGTGCCAGCAGCATCGTAGCGGGGGGGCTCACAGATACGCAGTATTTT. It translates to CASSIVAGGLTDTQYF. The full variable domain, rest sourced from reference TRBV9 and TRBJ2-3, is DSGVTQTPKHLITATGQRVTLRCSPRSGDLSVYWYQQSLDQGLQFLIQYYNGEERAKGNILERFSAQQFPDLHSELNLSSLELGDSALYFCASSIVAGGLTDTQYFGPGTRLTVL.

This clonotype appeared a few times. The rearrangement links TRBV25-1 to TRBJ2-3; TRBD1 aligns across 10 bases. CDR1 and CDR2 from the germline V gene are MGHDK and SYGVNS. Trimming removed 6 bases from V and 6 bases from J; junction bases left unmatched: 9. The CDR3 contains 15 residues. The CDR3 region is CASRERQGARDTQYF. CDR3 DNA: TGTGCCAGCAGGGAACGACAGGGGGCTCGGGATACGCAGTATTTT. Drawing the rest from reference TRBV25-1 and TRBJ2-3, the complete variable domain is EADIYQTPRYLVIGTGKKITLECSQTMGHDKMYWYQQDPGMELHLIHYSYGVNSTEKGDLSSESTVSRIRTEHFPLTLESARPSHTSQYLCASRERQGARDTQYFGPGTRLTVL.

The chain recombines TRBV12-3 or TRBV12-4 with TRBJ2-3, with TRBD2 matching 8 bases. This CDR3 spans 16 amino acids. Trimming removed 6 bases from V and 6 bases from J; junction bases left unmatched: 14. This chain's CDR3 is CASSYWGSGGMDTQYF. CDR3 in DNA: TGTGCCAGCAGCTACTGGGGGAGCGGGGGTATGGATACGCAGTATTTT.

The genes are TRBV6-5 and TRBJ1-6; D remains ambiguous. Trimming stripped 2 bases from V and 7 bases from J, with 12 bases between. CDR1 is MNHEY, CDR2 SVGAGI, per germline. CDR3 length equals 15 residues. In DNA form, the CDR3 reads TGTGCCAGCAGTTACGGTCCGGGCTTGAATTCACCCCTCCACTTT. Its translation: CASSYGPGLNSPLHF.

This clonotype showed up just a few times. V usage is TRBV3-1 and J usage is TRBJ1-1; D unresolved. Germline V gives CDR1 LGHDT, CDR2 YNNKEL (reference sequence). The CDR3 contains 13 residues. V gave up 4 bases and J gave up 4 bases, with 10 bases separating them. In DNA, the CDR3 is TGTGCCAGCAGCCGATCGGGTGGCACTGAAGCTTTCTTT. Residues: CASSRSGGTEAFF.

This clonotype was picked up a small number of times. This chain joins TRBV28 and TRBJ2-3; D possibly corresponds to TRBD2 (5 bases). CDR3 length: 16 residues. V was clipped by 3 bases and J by 2 bases, with 15 bases between them. The germline V gene encodes CDR1 MDHEN and CDR2 SYDVKM. In DNA, the CDR3 is TGTGCCAGCAGTTTTATTGAGGGTGCCCCCACAGATACGCAGTATTTT. Its protein is CASSFIEGAPTDTQYF.

The rearrangement joins TRBV4-3 to TRBJ2-7; the match to TRBD1 covers 7 bases. Trimming cost V 3 bases and J 0 bases; bases outside gene matches: 8. This CDR3 region has 16 residues. The germline CDR1 and CDR2 sequences are LGHNA and YSLEER. The CDR3 DNA reads as TGCGCCAGCAGCCAGGGAGACAGGGCCGACTCCTACGAGCAGTACGTC. Protein: CASSQGDRADSYEQYV.

The V gene is TRBV9, the J gene TRBJ2-1, with D perhaps TRBD2 (5 bases). Trimming took off 4 bases at V and 2 bases at J, with 13 bases between the two ends. Germline CDR1 is SGDLS and CDR2 is YYNGEE. The CDR3 runs 15 residues. The CDR3 is CASSRSSWAYNEQFF. Here the CDR3 DNA reads TGTGCCAGCAGCCGATCTAGCTGGGCCTACAATGAGCAGTTCTTC.

Many counts were recorded for this clonotype. The chain joins TRBV4-1 to TRBJ2-3, with D perhaps TRBD1 (6 bases). This CDR3 spans 12 amino acids. Between the trimmed V and J ends, which lost 3 bases and 10 bases, there was a span of 11 bases. Germline V gene lookup returns CDR1 MGHRA and CDR2 YSYEKL. The CDR3 region is CASSHDQGPQYF. DNA for the CDR3: TGCGCCAGCAGCCACGACCAGGGGCCGCAGTATTTT.

This chain uses TRBV6-6 with TRBJ1-2; D unclear. Germline V gives CDR1 MNHNY, CDR2 SVGAGI (reference sequence). This CDR3 contains 15 residues. The V and J ends lost 5 bases and 0 bases respectively, with 13 bases between them. CDR3 sequence reads: CASSLGSGTNYGYTF. The DNA of the CDR3 is TGTGCCAGCAGTCTCGGCTCGGGCACTAACTATGGCTACACCTTC.

In this sample, this clonotype turned up a few times. The chain employs TRBV11-1 and TRBJ2-3; D not certain. Germline CDR1 SGHAT, CDR2 FQDESV (reference sequence). V was cut by 0 bases and J by 1 base, with 14 bases left in between. CDR3 length: 17 residues. In nucleotides, the CDR3 is TGTGCCAGCAGCTTAGCTTTTTTAGGCAGTGGCACAGATACGCAGTATTTT. It is translated as CASSLAFLGSGTDTQYF.

This sequence joins TRBV12-3 or TRBV12-4 and TRBJ1-6; the D is unclear. V lost 7 bases and J lost 0, with 10 bases in between. CDR3 length: 15 amino acids. The CDR3 reads CASKKDTSYNSPLHF. CDR3 DNA sequence: TGTGCCAGCAAAAAGGATACCTCCTATAATTCACCCCTCCACTTT.

This clonotype was detected a few times. The rearrangement uses TRBV6-6 and TRBJ2-7, with TRBD2 matching over 9 bases. After removal of 5 bases from V and 4 bases from J, the junction contained 9 bases not matched to a gene. Per germline, CDR1 MNHNY and CDR2 SVGAGI (reference sequence). The CDR3 sequence is 15 residues long. CDR3 residues: CASSPFTAGGYEQYF. The CDR3 region has the DNA TGTGCCAGCAGTCCGTTTACGGCGGGGGGGTACGAGCAGTACTTC.

The V and J genes are TRBV5-6 and TRBJ2-5, with a possible D match to TRBD2 (5 bases). The length of the CDR3 is 15 residues. Per the germline V gene, CDR1 is SGHDT and CDR2 is YYEEEE. Trimming stripped 4 bases from V and 2 bases from J, with 15 bases between. The DNA for the CDR3 is TGTGCCAGCAGCCAAATAGCGTCGAGGCAAGAGACCCAGTACTTC. Its translation is CASSQIASRQETQYF.

The rearrangement uses TRBV5-1 and TRBJ2-5; D is perhaps TRBD1 or TRBD2 (5 bases each). This CDR3 region has 15 residues. V was clipped by 3 bases and J by 5 bases, with 17 bases between them. Per the germline V gene, CDR1 is SGHRS and CDR2 is YFSETQ. CDR3 protein: CASSSEGQGWETQYF. CDR3 bases: TGCGCCAGCAGCTCCGAGGGGCAGGGATGGGAGACCCAGTACTTC.

The rearrangement uses TRBV7-9 and TRBJ1-1, with D perhaps TRBD1 (6 bases). V was pared by 6 bases and J by 8 bases, with 16 bases between. Germline CDR1 and CDR2: SEHNR and FQNEAQ (reference sequence). This CDR3 is 13 amino acids long. CDR3 DNA sequence: TGTGCCAGCAGACCGGGGACACGAGGCGAAGCTTTCTTT. Its translation: CASRPGTRGEAFF. Using reference TRBV7-9 and TRBJ1-1 for the parts outside the CDR3, the full variable domain is DTGVSQNPRHKITKRGQNVTFRCDPISEHNRLYWYRQTLGQGPEFLTYFQNEAQLEKSRLLSDRFSAERPKGSFSTLEIQRTEQGDSAMYLCASRPGTRGEAFFGQGTRLTVV.

This clonotype has just a few counts. This chain connects TRBV7-8 to TRBJ1-5; D remains ambiguous. V lost 6 bases to trimming and J lost 11 bases, with 20 bases between them. The germline gives CDR1 SGHVS, CDR2 FQNEAQ. The CDR3 totals 14 residues. The CDR3 DNA sequence: TGTGCCAGCAGTCCCTCGACTTCTCCGAAAGCCCAGCATTTT. Translation gives CASSPSTSPKAQHF.

Only a few counts were recorded for this clonotype. V gene TRBV7-2 combines with J gene TRBJ2-1, with 8 bases fitting TRBD2. CDR1 is SGHTA, CDR2 FQGNSA, per germline. J gave up 2 bases and V 8 bases, and 11 bases lay outside the gene matches. This CDR3 has 16 residues. CDR3 sequence: CASLPTGGATYNEQFF. DNA for the CDR3: TGTGCCAGCCTCCCTACGGGGGGGGCGACCTACAATGAGCAGTTCTTC.

This chain connects TRBV7-2 to TRBJ2-1; TRBD1 or TRBD2 may be the D gene (6 bases each). The CDR3 spans 15 residues. Germline V gene sequence: CDR1 SGHTA, CDR2 FQGNSA. Trimming removed 2 bases from V and 2 bases from J, with 10 bases in between. CDR3 sequence: CASSLRGDPYNEQFF. Written as DNA, the CDR3 is TGTGCCAGCAGCTTAAGGGGGGACCCCTACAATGAGCAGTTCTTC.

This clonotype was picked up a small number of times. The gene calls are TRBV20-1 and TRBJ2-7; tentative D call: TRBD1 (5 bases). The CDR3 length is 14 residues. The V end lost 1 base, the J end lost 3 bases, and 13 bases lay between the germline ends. CDR1 and CDR2 (germline): DFQATT, SNEGSKA (reference sequence). The CDR3: CSARGQLGLYEQYV. The DNA of the CDR3 is TGCAGTGCTAGAGGCCAGCTGGGGCTCTACGAGCAGTACGTC.

CDR3 residues: CASSEQDTEAFF. CDR3 bases: TGTGCCAGCAGCGAGCAGGACACTGAAGCTTTCTTT. V usage is TRBV9 and J usage is TRBJ1-1; D remains unclear. V was pared by 3 bases and J by 3 bases, with 6 bases between. The CDR3 extends over 12 amino acids. CDR1 and CDR2 (germline): SGDLS, YYNGEE.

This clonotype has a count of ten or more. The chain uses TRBV12-3 or TRBV12-4 and TRBJ1-5, with D maybe TRBD1 (5 bases). The germline V and J ends were trimmed by 5 bases and 0 bases, with 8 bases remaining between them. The CDR3 runs 14 residues. The CDR3 region has the DNA TGTGCCAGCAGTCGGGACCATAGCAATCAGCCCCAGCATTTT. It codes for CASSRDHSNQPQHF.

This clonotype has at least ten counts. This rearrangement joins TRBV5-1 to TRBJ2-7, with 8 bases lining up with TRBD1. Losses at the gene ends were 7 bases for V and 2 bases for J; bases not matched to a gene: 5. The CDR3 consists of 13 residues. CDR1 and CDR2 (germline): SGHRS, YFSETQ. This CDR3 is CASGSTGAYEQYF. The CDR3 DNA reads as TGCGCCAGCGGGTCGACAGGGGCCTACGAGCAGTACTTC.

There are many counts of this clonotype. The V gene is TRBV7-6, the J gene TRBJ1-4; TRBD1 is a possible D gene (5 bases). Germline V gene data show CDR1 as SGHVS and CDR2 as FNYEAQ. Trimming took off 5 bases at V and 8 bases at J, with 9 bases between the two ends. This CDR3 is built from 12 residues. This chain's CDR3 is CASSRGGEKLFF. The CDR3 DNA reads TGTGCCAGCAGCAGGGGAGGAGAAAAACTGTTTTTT.

The chain couples TRBV4-1 to TRBJ2-6; the D is unclear. Looked up from germline, CDR1 is MGHRA and CDR2 is YSYEKL. This CDR3 has 16 amino acids. V was trimmed by 3 bases and J by 0 bases, leaving 9 bases between them. The CDR3 region has the DNA TGCGCCAGCAGCCAGGGATTTCGCTCTGGGGCCAACGTCCTGACTTTC. The encoded protein is CASSQGFRSGANVLTF.

This clonotype has more than one count but fewer than ten. The chain has TRBV4-2 and TRBJ2-5, with D uncertain. V shed 3 bases and J shed 5 bases, with 13 bases lying between them. The CDR3 length is 14 residues. Germline-derived CDR1 and CDR2 are LGHNA and YNFKEQ. This CDR3 is CASSQGSLMETQYF. CDR3 in DNA: TGTGCCAGCAGCCAGGGCTCCCTCATGGAGACCCAGTACTTC.

This rearrangement joins TRBV29-1 to TRBJ1-2, with a weak D call TRBD1 (5 bases). The CDR3 consists of 11 residues. Germline V gives CDR1 SQVTM, CDR2 ANQGSEA. V was pared by 4 bases and J by 3 bases, with 6 bases between. This chain's CDR3 is CSVGRDYGYTF. DNA of the CDR3: TGCAGCGTTGGCAGGGACTATGGCTACACCTTC.